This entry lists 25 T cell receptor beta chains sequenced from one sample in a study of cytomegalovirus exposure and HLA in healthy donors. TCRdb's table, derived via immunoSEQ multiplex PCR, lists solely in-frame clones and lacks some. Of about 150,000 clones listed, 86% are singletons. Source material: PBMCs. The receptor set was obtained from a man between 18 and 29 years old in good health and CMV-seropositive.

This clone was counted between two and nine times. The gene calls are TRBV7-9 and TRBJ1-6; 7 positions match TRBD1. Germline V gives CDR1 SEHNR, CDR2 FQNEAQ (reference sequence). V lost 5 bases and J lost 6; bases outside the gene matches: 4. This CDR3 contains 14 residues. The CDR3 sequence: CASSTRQGNSPLHF. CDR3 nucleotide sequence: TGTGCCAGCAGCACCAGACAGGGTAATTCACCCCTCCACTTT.

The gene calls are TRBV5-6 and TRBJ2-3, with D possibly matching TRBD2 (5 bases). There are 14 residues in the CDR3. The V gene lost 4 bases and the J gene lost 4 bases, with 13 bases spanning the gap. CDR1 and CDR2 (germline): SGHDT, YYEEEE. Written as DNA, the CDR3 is TGTGCCAGCAGCCACGAGGGCAGTCCAGATACGCAGTATTTT. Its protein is CASSHEGSPDTQYF.

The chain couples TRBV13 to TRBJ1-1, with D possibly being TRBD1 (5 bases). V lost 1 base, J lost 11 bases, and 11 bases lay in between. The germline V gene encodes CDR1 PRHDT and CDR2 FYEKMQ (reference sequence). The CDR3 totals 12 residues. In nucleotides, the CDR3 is TGTGCCAGCAGCTTAGCGGCGGGGGGGGCTTTCTTT. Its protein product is CASSLAAGGAFF.

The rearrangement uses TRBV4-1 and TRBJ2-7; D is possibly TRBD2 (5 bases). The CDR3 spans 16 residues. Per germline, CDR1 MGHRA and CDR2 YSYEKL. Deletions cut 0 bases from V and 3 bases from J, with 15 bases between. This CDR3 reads CASSQDTREYGYEQYF. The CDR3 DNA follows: TGCGCCAGCAGCCAAGATACGAGGGAGTACGGCTACGAGCAGTACTTC.

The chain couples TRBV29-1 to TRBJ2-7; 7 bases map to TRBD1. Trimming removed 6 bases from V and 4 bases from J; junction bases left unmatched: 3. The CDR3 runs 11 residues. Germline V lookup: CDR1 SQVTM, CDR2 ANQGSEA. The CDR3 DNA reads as TGCAGCGTACAGGGGTTATACGAGCAGTACTTC. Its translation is CSVQGLYEQYF.

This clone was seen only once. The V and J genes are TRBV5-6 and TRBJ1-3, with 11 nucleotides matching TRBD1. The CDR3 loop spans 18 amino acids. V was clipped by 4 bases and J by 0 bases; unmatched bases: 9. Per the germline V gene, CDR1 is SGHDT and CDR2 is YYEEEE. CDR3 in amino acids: CASSRWTGGASSGNTIYF. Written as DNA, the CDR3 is TGTGCCAGCAGCCGGTGGACAGGGGGCGCCAGCTCTGGAAACACCATATATTTT.

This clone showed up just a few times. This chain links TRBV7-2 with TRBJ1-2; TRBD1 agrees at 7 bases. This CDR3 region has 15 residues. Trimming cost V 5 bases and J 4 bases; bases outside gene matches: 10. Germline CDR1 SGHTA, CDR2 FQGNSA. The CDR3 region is CASSPGHRGGYGYTF. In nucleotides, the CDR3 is TGTGCCAGCAGCCCCGGGCACAGGGGCGGCTATGGCTACACCTTC.

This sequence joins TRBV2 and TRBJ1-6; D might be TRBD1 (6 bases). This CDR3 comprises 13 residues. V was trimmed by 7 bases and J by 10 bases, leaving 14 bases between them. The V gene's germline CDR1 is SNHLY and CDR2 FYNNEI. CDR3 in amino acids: CASTRDNGSPLHF. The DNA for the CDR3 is TGTGCCAGCACCCGGGACAATGGGTCACCCCTCCACTTT.

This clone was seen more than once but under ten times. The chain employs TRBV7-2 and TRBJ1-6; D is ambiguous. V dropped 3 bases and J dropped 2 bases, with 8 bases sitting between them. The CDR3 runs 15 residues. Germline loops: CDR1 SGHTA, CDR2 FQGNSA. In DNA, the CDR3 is TGTGCCAGCAGCTTGCGGGCCACCTATAATTCACCCCTCCACTTT. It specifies CASSLRATYNSPLHF.

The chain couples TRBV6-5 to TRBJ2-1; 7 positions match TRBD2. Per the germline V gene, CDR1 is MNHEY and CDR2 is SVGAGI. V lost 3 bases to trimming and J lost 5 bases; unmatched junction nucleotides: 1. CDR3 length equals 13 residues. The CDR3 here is CASSYLADNEQFF. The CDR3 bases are TGTGCCAGCAGTTATCTAGCGGACAATGAGCAGTTCTTC.

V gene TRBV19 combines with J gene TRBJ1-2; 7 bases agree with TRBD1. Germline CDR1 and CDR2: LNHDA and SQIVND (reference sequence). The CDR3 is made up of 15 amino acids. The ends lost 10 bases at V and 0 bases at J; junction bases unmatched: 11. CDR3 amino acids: CATGQPRRSNYGYTF. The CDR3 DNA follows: TGTGCCACGGGACAGCCTCGGCGCTCTAACTATGGCTACACCTTC. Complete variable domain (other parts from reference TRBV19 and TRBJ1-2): DGGITQSPKYLFRKEGQNVTLSCEQNLNHDAMYWYRQDPGQGLRLIYYSQIVNDFQKGDIAEGYSVSREKKESFPLTVTSAQKNPTAFYLCATGQPRRSNYGYTFGSGTRLTVV.

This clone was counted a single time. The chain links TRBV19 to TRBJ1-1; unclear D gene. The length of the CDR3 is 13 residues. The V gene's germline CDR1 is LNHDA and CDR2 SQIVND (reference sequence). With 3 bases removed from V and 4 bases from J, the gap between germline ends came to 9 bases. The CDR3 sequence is CASSIRVTTEAFF. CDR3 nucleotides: TGTGCCAGTAGTATTCGGGTTACCACTGAAGCTTTCTTT.

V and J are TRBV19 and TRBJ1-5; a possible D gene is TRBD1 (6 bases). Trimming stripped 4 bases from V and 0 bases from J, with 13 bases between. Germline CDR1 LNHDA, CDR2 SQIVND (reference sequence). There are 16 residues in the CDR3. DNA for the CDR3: TGTGCCAGTAGTACCCGGGACACCTATAGCAATCAGCCCCAGCATTTT. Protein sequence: CASSTRDTYSNQPQHF.

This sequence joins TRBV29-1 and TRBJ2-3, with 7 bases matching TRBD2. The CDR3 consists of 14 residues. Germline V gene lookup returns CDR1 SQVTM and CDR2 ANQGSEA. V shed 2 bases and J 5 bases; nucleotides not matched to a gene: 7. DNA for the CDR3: TGCAGCGTTGAATGGGGAGGGCCCCAAGATACGCAGTATTTT. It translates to CSVEWGGPQDTQYF.

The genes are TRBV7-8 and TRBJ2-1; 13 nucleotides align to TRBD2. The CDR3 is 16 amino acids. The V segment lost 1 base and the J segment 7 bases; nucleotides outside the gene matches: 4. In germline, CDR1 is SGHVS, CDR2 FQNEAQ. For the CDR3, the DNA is TGTGCCAGCAGCTTAGAACTAGCGGGGGGGCCGAATGAGCAGTTCTTC. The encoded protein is CASSLELAGGPNEQFF.

CDR3 loop: CASSVGNTGELFF. The CDR3 nucleotides read TGTGCCAGCAGCGTCGGGAACACCGGGGAGCTGTTTTTT. This chain links TRBV9 with TRBJ2-2; D gene ambiguous. This CDR3 contains 13 residues. Germline assignment: CDR1 SGDLS and CDR2 YYNGEE. With 2 bases removed from V and 1 base from J, the gap between germline ends came to 3 bases.

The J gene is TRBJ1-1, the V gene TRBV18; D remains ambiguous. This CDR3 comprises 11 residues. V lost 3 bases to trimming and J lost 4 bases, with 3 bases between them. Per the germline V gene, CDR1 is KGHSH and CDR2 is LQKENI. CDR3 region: CASSPLTEAFF. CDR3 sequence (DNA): TGTGCCAGCTCACCTCTCACTGAAGCTTTCTTT.

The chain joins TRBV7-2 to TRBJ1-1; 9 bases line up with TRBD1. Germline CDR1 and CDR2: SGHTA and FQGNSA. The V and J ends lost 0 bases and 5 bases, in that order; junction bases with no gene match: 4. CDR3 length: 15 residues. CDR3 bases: TGTGCCAGCAGCTTAGCTCCGGGACAGGGTACTGAAGCTTTCTTT. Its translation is CASSLAPGQGTEAFF.

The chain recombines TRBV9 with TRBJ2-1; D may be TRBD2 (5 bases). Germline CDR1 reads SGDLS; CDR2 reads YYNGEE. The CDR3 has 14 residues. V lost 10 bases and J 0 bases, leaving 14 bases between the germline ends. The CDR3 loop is CACGRGGSYNEQFF. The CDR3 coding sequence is TGTGCCTGCGGGCGAGGCGGCTCCTACAATGAGCAGTTCTTC.

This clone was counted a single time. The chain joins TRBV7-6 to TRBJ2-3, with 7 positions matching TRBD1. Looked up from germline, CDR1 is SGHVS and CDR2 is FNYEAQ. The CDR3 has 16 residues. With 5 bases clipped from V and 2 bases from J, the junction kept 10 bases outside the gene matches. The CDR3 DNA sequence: TGTGCCAGCAGCCGAGACCGGGACAGTTTCACAGATACGCAGTATTTT. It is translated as CASSRDRDSFTDTQYF. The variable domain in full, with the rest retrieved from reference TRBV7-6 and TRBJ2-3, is GAGVSQSPRYKVTKRGQDVALRCDPISGHVSLYWYRQALGQGPEFLTYFNYEAQQDKSGLPNDRFSAERPEGSISTLTIQRTEQRDSAMYRCASSRDRDSFTDTQYFGPGTRLTVL.

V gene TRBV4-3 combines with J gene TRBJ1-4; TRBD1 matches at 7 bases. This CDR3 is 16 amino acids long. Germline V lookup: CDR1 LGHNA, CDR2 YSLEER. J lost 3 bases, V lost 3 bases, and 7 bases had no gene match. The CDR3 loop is CASSQGGQSSNEKLFF. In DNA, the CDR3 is TGCGCCAGCAGCCAGGGGGGACAGTCGTCTAATGAAAAACTGTTTTTT.

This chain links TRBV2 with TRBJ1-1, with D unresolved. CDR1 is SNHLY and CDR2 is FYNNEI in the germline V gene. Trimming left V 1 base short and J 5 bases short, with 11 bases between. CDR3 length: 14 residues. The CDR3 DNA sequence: TGTGCCAGCAGTGAAGAGGCCACGGGAACTGAAGCTTTCTTT. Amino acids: CASSEEATGTEAFF.

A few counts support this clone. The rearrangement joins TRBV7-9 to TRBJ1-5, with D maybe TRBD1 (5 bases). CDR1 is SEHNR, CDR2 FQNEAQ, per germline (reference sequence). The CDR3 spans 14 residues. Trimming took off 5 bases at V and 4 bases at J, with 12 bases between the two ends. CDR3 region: CASSSDRENQPQHF. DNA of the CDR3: TGTGCCAGCAGCAGTGACAGAGAGAATCAGCCCCAGCATTTT.

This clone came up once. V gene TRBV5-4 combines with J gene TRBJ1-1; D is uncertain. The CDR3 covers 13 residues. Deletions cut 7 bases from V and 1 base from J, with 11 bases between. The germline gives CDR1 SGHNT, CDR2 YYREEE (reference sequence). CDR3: CASANGGNTEAFF. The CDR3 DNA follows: TGTGCCAGCGCGAACGGAGGGAACACTGAAGCTTTCTTT. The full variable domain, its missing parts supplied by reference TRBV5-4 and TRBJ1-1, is ETGVTQSPTHLIKTRGQQVTLRCSSQSGHNTVSWYQQALGQGPQFIFQYYREEENGRGNFPPRFSGLQFPNYSSELNVNALELDDSALYLCASANGGNTEAFFGQGTRLTVV.

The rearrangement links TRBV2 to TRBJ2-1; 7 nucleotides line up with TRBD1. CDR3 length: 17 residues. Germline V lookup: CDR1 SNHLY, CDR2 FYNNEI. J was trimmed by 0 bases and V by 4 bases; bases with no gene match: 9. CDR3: CASSGPGQESSYNEQFF. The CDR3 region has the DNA TGTGCCAGCAGTGGGCCCGGACAGGAAAGCTCCTACAATGAGCAGTTCTTC.